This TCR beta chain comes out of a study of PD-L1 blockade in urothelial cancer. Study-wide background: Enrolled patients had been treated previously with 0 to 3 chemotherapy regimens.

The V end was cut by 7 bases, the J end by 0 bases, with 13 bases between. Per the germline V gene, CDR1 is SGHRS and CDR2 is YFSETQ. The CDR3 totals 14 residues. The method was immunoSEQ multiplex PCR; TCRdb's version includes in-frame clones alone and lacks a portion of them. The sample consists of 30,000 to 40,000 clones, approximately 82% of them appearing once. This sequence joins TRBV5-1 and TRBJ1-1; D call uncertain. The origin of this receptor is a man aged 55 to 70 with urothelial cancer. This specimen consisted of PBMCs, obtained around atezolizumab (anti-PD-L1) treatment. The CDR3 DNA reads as TGCGCCAGCTCGAGGGAGGGATTGAACACTGAAGCTTTCTTT. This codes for CASSREGLNTEAFF.